A selection of T cell receptor beta chains follows, all from one sample in a study of blood T cell repertoires in COVID-19. Here immunoSEQ multiplex PCR was the method, and the copy in TCRdb shows in-frame clones only, minus some. Among about 110,000 clones listed, approximately 62% were seen once. Source material: peripheral blood. These receptors all stem from an elderly man with acute or convalescent COVID-19. The CDR3 runs from the conserved cysteine through the conserved F or W. Each record gives: clone size, D gene, J gene, V gene, CDR3 DNA, CDR3 protein. D genes are given only for firm matches. Size is omitted from some rows. Given values are once, few, many or a class for expanded clones.

NA	TRBD2	TRBJ2-1	TRBV11-3	TGTGCCAGCAGTAGCGGGAGGAAGGATGAGCAGTTCTTC	CASSSGRKDEQFF
few	TRBD2	TRBJ2-2	TRBV4-1	TGCGCCAGCAGCCAAGATCAGCCGGGACTATCCGGGGAGCTGTTTTTT	CASSQDQPGLSGELFF
NA	TRBD1	TRBJ1-4	TRBV20-1	TGCAGTGCTAATGACAGGGGAAGGGAAAAACTGTTTTTT	CSANDRGREKLFF
NA	NA	TRBJ2-2	TRBV27	TGTGCCAGCAGTTTAGCGTCGACGAACACCGGGGAGCTGTTTTTT	CASSLASTNTGELFF
NA	TRBD1	TRBJ2-7	TRBV18	TGTGCCAGCTCACCGGACAGGTTAACCGAGCAGTACTTC	CASSPDRLTEQYF
few	NA	TRBJ1-1	TRBV10-3	TGTGCCATCAGTGATAGGGCAGGGAAGAACACTGAAGCTTTCTTT	CAISDRAGKNTEAFF
NA	NA	TRBJ2-3	TRBV5-4	TGTGCCAGCAGCTTGGGAGCGAACACAGATACGCAGTATTTT	CASSLGANTDTQYF
NA	NA	TRBJ1-5	TRBV6-1	TGTGCCAGCAGTGAAATTTGGGGGGGTCAGCCCCAGCATTTT	CASSEIWGGQPQHF
once	TRBD1	TRBJ2-7	TRBV5-1	TGCGCCAGCAGTCTCCAGACAGGGAACGAGCAGTACTTC	CASSLQTGNEQYF
NA	TRBD2	TRBJ2-3	TRBV7-6	TGTGCCAGCAGCAAAGTATTAGCGGGAGGCGATACGCAGTATTTT	CASSKVLAGGDTQYF
once	NA	TRBJ1-4	TRBV7-8	TGTGCCAGCAGCTTAGTGTACAGCTCACCAACTAATGAAAAACTGTTTTTT	CASSLVYSSPTNEKLFF
NA	NA	TRBJ2-7	TRBV18	TGTGCCAGCTCACCACCGGGAGGCACCTACGAGCAGTACTTC	CASSPPGGTYEQYF
once	NA	TRBJ1-5	TRBV21-1	TGTGCCAGCAGCAAAGCTGGACAGCGATATCAGCCCCAGCATTTT	CASSKAGQRYQPQHF
NA	TRBD1	TRBJ2-7	TRBV19	TGTGCCAGTAGCTCCTTTACCGGGACAGGGACTTACGAGCAGTACTTC	CASSSFTGTGTYEQYF
NA	NA	TRBJ2-5	TRBV29-1	TGCAGCGTTGAGTTTGGGACTTTCGAGACCCAGTACTTC	CSVEFGTFETQYF
NA	NA	TRBJ2-2	TRBV28	TGTGCCACCTCTTGGGGCCAGGGGACCGGGGAGCTGTTTTTT	CATSWGQGTGELFF
NA	TRBD1	TRBJ1-1	TRBV5-1	TGCGCCAGCAGCCGGGACAGGGTGGACACTGAAGCTTTCTTT	CASSRDRVDTEAFF
NA	NA	TRBJ2-1	TRBV19	TGTGCCAGTAGTATAGACGGCGGGCCATACAATGAGCAGTTCTTC	CASSIDGGPYNEQFF
few	NA	TRBJ2-1	TRBV7-9	TGTGCCAGCAGCCCCGCCAGGCGGGTTACCTACAATGAGCAGTTCTTC	CASSPARRVTYNEQFF